These 13 T cell receptor beta chains were sequenced from one sample in a study of blood T cell repertoires in COVID-19. Generated by immunoSEQ multiplex PCR, the TCRdb table keeps only in-frame clones and is missing some. The repertoire consists of under 200,000 clones, with around 90% occurring once and the leading ten covering about 22%. Sequenced input: peripheral blood. The receptor source for this set is a man aged 60 to 69 with active or convalescent COVID-19.

For this clone: This specimen includes other DNA sequences encoding the same CDR3. The rearrangement joins TRBV12-3 or TRBV12-4 to TRBJ2-5; TRBD1 agrees at 8 bases. The V gene end was trimmed by 5 bases and the J gene end by 5 bases; junction bases not matched to a gene: 4. The CDR3 sequence is 13 residues long. CDR3 residues: CASSRDRGETQYF. The CDR3 DNA is TGTGCCAGCAGTAGAGACAGGGGCGAGACCCAGTACTTC.

This chain uses TRBV6-6 with TRBJ1-1, with D perhaps matching TRBD1 (5 bases). The CDR3 sequence is 14 residues long. Trimming stripped 0 bases from V and 5 bases from J, with 10 bases between. CDR1 is MNHNY, CDR2 SVGAGI, per germline (reference sequence). CDR3 sequence: CASSYSGPITEAFF. Here the CDR3 DNA reads TGTGCCAGCAGTTACTCGGGGCCGATAACTGAAGCTTTCTTT.

The V gene is TRBV19, the J gene TRBJ1-2, with a possible D match to TRBD1 (6 bases). V lost 5 bases and J lost 6, with 28 bases in between. Germline V gene data show CDR1 as LNHDA and CDR2 as SQIVND (reference sequence). This CDR3 has 18 amino acids. The CDR3 coding sequence is TGTGCCAGTAGTTCCTCCCCCTGGCTGGGGGGGCAGCACGATGGCTACACCTTC. This gives the protein CASSSSPWLGGQHDGYTF.

The chain couples TRBV7-9 to TRBJ2-7, with TRBD1 matching 9 bases. J was trimmed by 1 base and V by 5 bases; bases with no gene match: 6. The germline gives CDR1 SEHNR, CDR2 FQNEAQ (reference sequence). The CDR3 is 15 residues long. The CDR3 loop reads CASSHPGQGSYEQYF. CDR3 DNA sequence: TGTGCCAGCAGCCATCCGGGACAGGGTTCCTACGAGCAGTACTTC.

As DNA, the CDR3 is TGTGCCAGCAGCTTCTCAGGGAATCAGCCCCAGCATTTT. It yields the protein CASSFSGNQPQHF. This chain connects TRBV7-8 to TRBJ1-5, with D perhaps TRBD1 (5 bases). V was trimmed by 3 bases and J by 4 bases, leaving 7 bases between them. CDR1 and CDR2 from the germline V gene are SGHVS and FQNEAQ. The CDR3 is 13 residues long. Full variable domain (outside the CDR3, taken from reference TRBV7-8 and TRBJ1-5): GAGVSQSPRYKVAKRGQDVALRCDPISGHVSLFWYQQALGQGPEFLTYFQNEAQLDKSGLPSDRFFAERPEGSVSTLKIQRTQQEDSAVYLCASSFSGNQPQHFGDGTRLSIL.

The rearrangement joins TRBV7-8 to TRBJ2-1, with 9 bases aligning to TRBD2. Germline CDR1 reads SGHVS; CDR2 reads FQNEAQ. CDR3 length equals 16 residues. The V segment lost 4 bases and the J segment 10 bases; nucleotides outside the gene matches: 14. CDR3 nucleotide sequence: TGTGCCAGCAGCTGGTTAGCGGGGGACAGAACCCCGGAGCAGTTCTTC. Translated, it gives CASSWLAGDRTPEQFF.

A remark on this clone: The sample contains more than one DNA sequence encoding this CDR3. The chain has TRBV2 and TRBJ2-2; TRBD2 aligns across 12 bases. V shed 4 bases and J 5 bases; nucleotides not matched to a gene: 2. The CDR3 sequence is 15 residues long. Looked up from germline, CDR1 is SNHLY and CDR2 is FYNNEI. The CDR3 spells CASSGLAGETGELFF. The DNA for the CDR3 is TGTGCCAGCAGTGGACTAGCGGGGGAGACCGGGGAGCTGTTTTTT. The full variable domain, its missing parts supplied by reference TRBV2 and TRBJ2-2, is EPEVTQTPSHQVTQMGQEVILRCVPISNHLYFYWYRQILGQKVEFLVSFYNNEISEKSEIFDDQFSVERPDGSNFTLKIRSTKLEDSAMYFCASSGLAGETGELFFGEGSRLTVL.

The chain employs TRBV5-1 and TRBJ1-6; 7 nucleotides match TRBD1. This CDR3 has 14 residues. J gave up 7 bases and V 4 bases, and 5 bases lay outside the gene matches. The germline V gene encodes CDR1 SGHRS and CDR2 YFSETQ. This chain's CDR3 is CASSLGQANSPLHF. Here the CDR3 DNA reads TGCGCCAGCAGCCTAGGACAGGCCAATTCACCCCTCCACTTT.

The V call is TRBV7-2, the J call TRBJ2-7; 7 bases fit TRBD1. The J segment lost 3 bases and the V segment lost 6 bases, leaving 11 bases of the junction unmatched. The CDR3 length is 15 residues. CDR1 is SGHTA and CDR2 is FQGNSA in the germline V gene. In DNA form, the CDR3 reads TGTGCCAGCAGTTTTCAGGCCGGGACAGTCTACGAGCAGTACTTC. Translation gives CASSFQAGTVYEQYF.

The chain uses TRBV5-4 and TRBJ2-6; D might be TRBD2 (6 bases). From germline, CDR1 is SGHNT and CDR2 YYREEE (reference sequence). The CDR3 spans 16 residues. Trimming removed 3 bases at V and 0 bases at J, with 10 bases between. The CDR3 is CASSSGDFSGANVLTF. The CDR3 DNA reads TGTGCCAGCAGCTCGGGGGACTTCTCTGGGGCCAACGTCCTGACTTTC.

The chain is built from TRBV5-1 and TRBJ2-4, with TRBD1 as a possible D gene (5 bases). The CDR3 runs to 15 residues. V lost 0 bases, J lost 9 bases, and 16 bases lay in between. Germline lookup yields CDR1 SGHRS and CDR2 YFSETQ. CDR3 in amino acids: CASSLVGARVGIQYF. The CDR3 bases are TGCGCCAGCAGCTTGGTAGGGGCCAGGGTTGGCATTCAGTACTTC.

The V and J genes are TRBV19 and TRBJ1-6; D perhaps matches TRBD1 (5 bases). This CDR3 is built from 12 residues. V was pared by 11 bases and J by 7 bases, with 12 bases between. Germline V gene lookup returns CDR1 LNHDA and CDR2 SQIVND (reference sequence). In DNA, the CDR3 is TGTGCCTCCCAGGGTCCAAATTCACCCCTCCACTTT. Amino acids: CASQGPNSPLHF.

The chain uses TRBV10-3 and TRBJ1-2, with TRBD1 matching over 7 bases. Germline V gene lookup returns CDR1 ENHRY and CDR2 SYGVKD. Trimming at V came to 10 bases and at J to 2 bases, leaving 4 bases not matched to a gene. CDR3 length: 12 residues. CDR3 sequence (DNA): TGTGCCACGCGGGACAGCAACTATGGCTACACCTTC. This translates into CATRDSNYGYTF.